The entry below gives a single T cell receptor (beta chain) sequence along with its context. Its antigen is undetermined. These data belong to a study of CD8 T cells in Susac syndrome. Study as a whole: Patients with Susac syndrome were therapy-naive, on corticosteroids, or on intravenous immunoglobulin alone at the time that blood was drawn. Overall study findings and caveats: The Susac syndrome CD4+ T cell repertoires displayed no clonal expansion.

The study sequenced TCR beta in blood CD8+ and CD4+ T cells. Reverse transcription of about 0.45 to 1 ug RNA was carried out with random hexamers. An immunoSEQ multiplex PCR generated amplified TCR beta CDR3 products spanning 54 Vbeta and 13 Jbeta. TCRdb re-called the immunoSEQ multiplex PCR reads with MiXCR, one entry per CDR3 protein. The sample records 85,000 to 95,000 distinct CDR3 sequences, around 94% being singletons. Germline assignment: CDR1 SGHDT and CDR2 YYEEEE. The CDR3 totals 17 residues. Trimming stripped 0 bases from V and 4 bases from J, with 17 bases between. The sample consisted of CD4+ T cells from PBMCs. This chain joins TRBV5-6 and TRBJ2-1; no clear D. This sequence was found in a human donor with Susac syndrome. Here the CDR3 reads CASSLAYWPTLYNEQFF. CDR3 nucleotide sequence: TGTGCCAGCAGCTTGGCCTACTGGCCTACTTTATACAATGAGCAGTTCTTC.